A single sample gave rise to the 14 T cell receptor beta chains below, sequenced in a study of follicular helper T cells after annual influenza vaccination. Time point indicated: 2013-2014 season, 7 days after vaccination. The method was immunoSEQ multiplex PCR; TCRdb's version includes in-frame clones alone and lacks a portion of them. The repertoire includes about 4,800 clones, over 85% of them detected once, and 1.3% to 1.5% sits in the top ten. The sample in question was CXCR5+ CD38- circulating T follicular helper cells from blood, obtained 7 days after influenza vaccination. Subset denoted: circulating Tfh, non-naive CD4+CXCR5+PD-1+ (ICOS+CD38+ or ICOS-CD38-). Receptors were obtained from an adult who received the influenza vaccine.

The chain links TRBV14 to TRBJ1-3, with D perhaps matching TRBD1 (5 bases). Trimming pared 1 base from V and 3 bases from J, leaving 16 bases between. There are 17 residues in the CDR3. The germline CDR1 and CDR2 sequences are SGHDN and FVKESK. The CDR3 nucleotides read TGTGCCAGCAGCCAAGTGGGACTCGGATACGGTGGAAACACCATATATTTT. Its protein is CASSQVGLGYGGNTIYF.

V is TRBV7-6 and J is TRBJ1-1; weak D call: TRBD1 (6 bases). Germline CDR1 SGHVS, CDR2 FNYEAQ. Trimming cost V 3 bases and J 2 bases, with 16 bases left between them. The CDR3 is made up of 16 amino acids. CDR3 nucleotides: TGTGCCAGCAGCTTGGCCGGGACAAGGGCTAACACTGAAGCTTTCTTT. Its protein product is CASSLAGTRANTEAFF.

V and J are TRBV29-1 and TRBJ1-1; a possible D gene is TRBD1 (5 bases). Trimming stripped 6 bases from V and 5 bases from J, with 13 bases between. The CDR3 is 12 amino acids. Germline V gene sequence: CDR1 SQVTM, CDR2 ANQGSEA. This CDR3 is CSVRDGGTEAFF. The CDR3 DNA follows: TGCAGCGTCCGGGACGGGGGAACTGAAGCTTTCTTT.

The J gene is TRBJ2-7, the V gene TRBV7-2; 7 nucleotides agree with TRBD2. This CDR3 has 15 residues. J lost 0 bases, V lost 4 bases, and 6 bases had no gene match. Germline V gene sequence: CDR1 SGHTA, CDR2 FQGNSA. The CDR3 here is CASSSSGGSSYEQYF. The DNA of the CDR3 is TGTGCCAGCAGCTCATCGGGGGGTTCCTCCTACGAGCAGTACTTC.

This sequence joins TRBV29-1 and TRBJ2-7, with D possibly matching TRBD1 (6 bases). Germline V lookup: CDR1 SQVTM, CDR2 ANQGSEA. The CDR3 has 15 residues. Trimming stripped 4 bases from V and 6 bases from J, with 22 bases between. The CDR3 reads CSVGAGDTRLGEQYF. The CDR3 region has the DNA TGCAGCGTTGGGGCAGGGGATACAAGACTCGGCGAGCAGTACTTC.

The V and J genes are TRBV7-2 and TRBJ2-5, with D unclear. The length of the CDR3 is 13 residues. Germline V gene sequence: CDR1 SGHTA, CDR2 FQGNSA. V was trimmed by 3 bases and J by 0 bases, leaving 5 bases between them. CDR3 DNA sequence: TGTGCCAGCAGCTTCTCGGACCAAGAGACCCAGTACTTC. The encoded protein is CASSFSDQETQYF. Full variable domain (rest looked up from reference TRBV7-2 and TRBJ2-5): GAGVSQSPSNKVTEKGKDVELRCDPISGHTALYWYRQSLGQGLEFLIYFQGNSAPDKSGLPSDRFSAERTGGSVSTLTIQRTQQEDSAVYLCASSFSDQETQYFGPGTRLLVL.

The rearrangement joins TRBV5-6 to TRBJ1-1, with 8 bases identical to TRBD1. Germline lookup yields CDR1 SGHDT and CDR2 YYEEEE. The CDR3 has 16 residues. V shed 2 bases and J 1 base; nucleotides not matched to a gene: 7. Here the CDR3 reads CASSLRDRSRNTEAFF. In DNA, the CDR3 is TGTGCCAGCAGCTTACGGGACAGGTCGAGGAACACTGAAGCTTTCTTT.

This chain joins TRBV25-1 and TRBJ2-5, with a weak D call TRBD2 (6 bases). The CDR3 runs 14 residues. The germline gives CDR1 MGHDK, CDR2 SYGVNS. Trimming removed 4 bases at V and 4 bases at J, with 13 bases between. The CDR3 bases are TGTGCCAGCAGTGGCAGGGTCGGGGGAGAGACCCAGTACTTC. This gives the protein CASSGRVGGETQYF.

The V call is TRBV5-1, the J call TRBJ2-6; D is possibly TRBD1 (6 bases). CDR3 length equals 18 residues. Germline V gene sequence: CDR1 SGHRS, CDR2 YFSETQ. Trimming shortened V by 1 base and J by 4 bases, and 18 bases separated the two germline ends. The CDR3 reads CASSLSGQGVVGANVLTF. Written as DNA, the CDR3 is TGCGCCAGCAGCTTGTCGGGACAAGGGGTGGTGGGGGCCAACGTCCTGACTTTC.

The chain is built from TRBV20-1 and TRBJ2-7; D is perhaps TRBD2 (6 bases). With 3 bases removed from V and 8 bases from J, the gap between germline ends came to 11 bases. The CDR3 runs to 11 residues. The V gene's germline CDR1 is DFQATT and CDR2 SNEGSKA (reference sequence). CDR3 residues: CSAREGPQQYF. The CDR3 DNA reads as TGCAGTGCTAGGGAGGGACCCCAGCAGTACTTC.

The rearrangement links TRBV18 to TRBJ2-7; the D gene is possibly TRBD1 (6 bases). This CDR3 has 12 amino acids. CDR1 is KGHSH and CDR2 is LQKENI in the germline V gene. Trimming cost V 6 bases and J 3 bases, with 9 bases left between them. CDR3 nucleotide sequence: TGTGCCAGCTCCGCAGGGGACTACGAGCAGTACTTC. As protein: CASSAGDYEQYF.

This rearrangement joins TRBV30 to TRBJ2-7, with 10 nucleotides matching TRBD2. CDR1 is GTSNPN and CDR2 is SVGIG in the germline V gene (reference sequence). J gave up 6 bases and V 4 bases, and 6 bases lay outside the gene matches. This CDR3 is 13 amino acids long. The CDR3 nucleotides read TGTGCCTGGAATGGGCTAGCGGGAGCCGAGCAGTACTTC. Residues: CAWNGLAGAEQYF.

The chain uses TRBV5-4 and TRBJ2-1, with TRBD1 matching 9 bases. V lost 4 bases to trimming and J lost 6 bases; unmatched junction nucleotides: 8. Germline CDR1 SGHNT, CDR2 YYREEE (reference sequence). The length of the CDR3 is 15 residues. CDR3 region: CASSRGDRDGNEQFF. The CDR3 DNA reads as TGTGCCAGCAGCCGAGGGGACAGGGACGGCAATGAGCAGTTCTTC.

The chain combines TRBV11-2 with TRBJ1-5, with a tentative D call TRBD1 (5 bases). The CDR3 has 14 residues. The germline V gene has CDR1 SGHAT and CDR2 FQNNGV. With 6 bases removed from V and 4 bases from J, the gap between germline ends came to 13 bases. DNA of the CDR3: TGTGCCAGCAGTTCCAATCCAGGGAATCAGCCCCAGCATTTT. Amino acid sequence: CASSSNPGNQPQHF.